The 5 T cell receptor beta chains below were found in one sample sequenced in a study of T cell changes during pregnancy in multiple sclerosis. Libraries were prepared by immunoSEQ multiplex PCR; TCRdb keeps only in-frame clonotypes and omits some of them. This table holds approximately 68,000 clones, roughly 89% found once. Sequences were derived from peripheral blood, sampled in the third trimester of pregnancy. The source of these receptors is a female donor in good health, enrolled as a control in a pregnancy study.

The chain employs TRBV7-2 and TRBJ2-7; 9 positions match TRBD1. Germline CDR1 is SGHTA and CDR2 is FQGNSA. Trimming removed 5 bases from V and 5 bases from J; junction bases left unmatched: 10. The CDR3 has 15 amino acids. The CDR3 sequence is CASSPPGTGYDEQYF. The DNA for the CDR3 is TGTGCCAGCAGCCCTCCCGGGACAGGGTACGACGAGCAGTACTTC.

The chain joins TRBV10-3 to TRBJ1-4; a weak D match, TRBD1 (5 bases). Germline loops: CDR1 ENHRY, CDR2 SYGVKD. The CDR3 is made up of 13 amino acids. The V end lost 8 bases, the J end lost 0 bases, and 7 bases lay between the germline ends. CDR3 nucleotides: TGTGCCATCGGACACTCAACTAATGAAAAACTGTTTTTT. Protein sequence: CAIGHSTNEKLFF.

The chain joins TRBV7-9 to TRBJ2-7, with 8 bases fitting TRBD2. The CDR3 covers 14 residues. Germline V gene lookup returns CDR1 SEHNR and CDR2 FQNEAQ (reference sequence). V shed 2 bases, J shed 7 bases, and the junction held 7 bases outside the gene matches. For the CDR3, the DNA is TGTGCCAGCAGCTTACCGGGGGGGCCTCGGGAGCAGTACTTC. It translates to CASSLPGGPREQYF.

J is TRBJ1-1 and V is TRBV6-6; unclear D gene. There are 13 residues in the CDR3. CDR1 is MNHNY and CDR2 is SVGAGI in the germline V gene (reference sequence). V lost 0 bases to trimming and J lost 3 bases, with 5 bases between them. CDR3 residues: CASSYSQYTEAFF. Written as DNA, the CDR3 is TGTGCCAGCAGTTACTCCCAGTACACTGAAGCTTTCTTT.

The chain has TRBV2 and TRBJ1-6, with D unclear. The length of the CDR3 is 15 residues. Trimming stripped 8 bases from V and 7 bases from J, with 18 bases between. The germline gives CDR1 SNHLY, CDR2 FYNNEI. CDR3: CASAEVGNTNSPLHF. The CDR3 region has the DNA TGTGCCAGCGCGGAGGTAGGGAATACCAATTCACCCCTCCACTTT.